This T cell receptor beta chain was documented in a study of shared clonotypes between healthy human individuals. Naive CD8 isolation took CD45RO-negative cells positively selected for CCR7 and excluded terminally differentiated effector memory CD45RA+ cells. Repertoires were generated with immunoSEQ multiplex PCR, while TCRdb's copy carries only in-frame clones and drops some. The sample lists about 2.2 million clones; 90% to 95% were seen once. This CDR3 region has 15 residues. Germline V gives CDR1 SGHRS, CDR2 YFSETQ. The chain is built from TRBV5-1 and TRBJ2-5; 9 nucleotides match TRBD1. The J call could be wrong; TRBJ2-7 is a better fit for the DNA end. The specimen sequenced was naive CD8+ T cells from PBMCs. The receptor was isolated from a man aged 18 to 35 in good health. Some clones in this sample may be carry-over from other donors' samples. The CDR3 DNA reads TGCGCCAGCAGCTTCGACGGGACAGGGACCCACGAGCAGTACTTC. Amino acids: CASSFDGTGTHEQYF.